This entry features one T cell receptor beta chain sequence. Its antigen is unknown. No quality values exist for individual bases; no much larger clone is one base distant. The collaborating institutions used their own protocols to collect whole blood in K2EDTA tubes. For TCRbeta analysis, collaborator samples were shipped as frozen whole blood, as isolated PBMCs, or as DNA extracted from either sample type. Reading the germline V gene (reference sequence) gives CDR1 LNHDA and CDR2 SQIVND. Including cysteine and phenylalanine, the CDR3 has 15 amino acids. CDR3 DNA is the only sequence kept; it has 45 bases, read in frame from the first base. Clipping removes 6 bases from V and 1 base from J, with 2 as the unmatched junction base count. The data stem from a study of blood T cell repertoires in COVID-19 (dated by TCRdb to 2018 to 2021). General notes on the study: Collaborator samples came from the United States, Italy and Spain and covered acute and convalescent phases of COVID-19. Sample metadata almost always included a de-identified subject ID, COVID-19 status, age in years and sex. The prospective study material was composed of cDNA or gDNA derived from T cells, B-cell-depleted T cells, or PBMCs. The repertoires were made available in a free public database intended to serve as a resource for research on the immune response to SARS-CoV-2. Samples were obtained from the ongoing ImmuneRACE study (first 160 participants) and from over 1,000 subjects provided by 6 global collaborators. Where available, HLA class I and class II types were obtained from metadata supplied by the sample provider rather than from assay-based typing. Subjects who had been exposed to COVID-19, were actively infected with it, or had recovered from it provided the deeply sampled blood TCRbeta repertoires that made up the dataset.

General study outcomes and caveats: The quantity of clinical and demographic metadata differed by source and by participant and was supplied without curation.

TCRbeta CDR3 regions were amplified from genomic DNA using the immunoSEQ Assay, a bias-controlled multiplex PCR. Per the source publication's procedure: The number of nucleated cells in each sample was estimated by amplification of reference gene primers within the assay. To quantify the absolute abundance of each unique TCRbeta CDR3 rearrangement, sequence reads were collapsed and filtered. For each sample, productive Simpson clonality was calculated by taking the square root of Simpson's diversity index across productive rearrangements. This immuneACCESS table, as held by TCRdb, lists in-frame sequences with V and J called but not all clones. Of the missing ones, under half trace to an unresolved V gene in checked studies; the others have no known cause. That table furnishes V, J and clone size, whereas the DNA furnished D and trimming. Across this sample there are 110,000 or so clones, with 87% seen only once. About 8% of the sample belongs to the ten largest clones.

The receptor chain draws on TRBV19 and TRBJ2-5; the central 13 bases match TRBD2. The source of this sequence is a human donor in a cohort sampled during active COVID-19. The sequenced sample was peripheral blood. Here is the DNA: TGTGCCAGTAGCCGGACTAGCGGGAGCCAAGAGACCCAGTACTTC. It encodes CASSRTSGSQETQYF.